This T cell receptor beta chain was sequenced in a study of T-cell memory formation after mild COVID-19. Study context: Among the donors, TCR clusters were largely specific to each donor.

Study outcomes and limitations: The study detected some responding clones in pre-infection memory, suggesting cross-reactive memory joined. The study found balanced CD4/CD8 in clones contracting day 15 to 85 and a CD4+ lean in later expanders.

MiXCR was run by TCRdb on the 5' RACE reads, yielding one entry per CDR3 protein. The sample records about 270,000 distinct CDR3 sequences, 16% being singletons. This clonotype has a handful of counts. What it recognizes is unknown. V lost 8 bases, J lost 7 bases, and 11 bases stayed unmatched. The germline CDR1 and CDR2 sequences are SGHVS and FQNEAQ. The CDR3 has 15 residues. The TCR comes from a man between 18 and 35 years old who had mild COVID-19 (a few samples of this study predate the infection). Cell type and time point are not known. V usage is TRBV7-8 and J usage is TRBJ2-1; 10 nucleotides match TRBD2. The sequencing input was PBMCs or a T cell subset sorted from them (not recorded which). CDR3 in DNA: TGTGCCAGCGGGACACCGGGACTAGCGATGAATGAGCAGTTCTTC. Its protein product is CASGTPGLAMNEQFF.